The 26 T cell receptor beta chains presented below share a single source sample, sequenced in a study of CD8+CD57+ T cells in acquired aplastic anemia. It was genomic DNA that served as the template for profiling TCR beta VDJ and CDR3. TCRdb redid the calling of the reads with MiXCR, one entry per CDR3 protein. The sample yields around 200,000 distinct CDR3 sequences, around half seen once. Sequencing input: sorted CD4+, CD8+, or CD8+CD57+ T cells (not recorded which) from PBMCs. Receptors were obtained from a human donor in good health, serving as a control.

Only one count was recorded for this clonotype. The chain links TRBV7-8 to TRBJ2-5; D may be TRBD1 (6 bases). The DNA end favors TRBJ2-1, so the J call may be wrong. The CDR3 sequence is 15 residues long. Germline V gives CDR1 SGHVS, CDR2 FQNEAQ. This CDR3 is CASSLEGGAFGEQFF. The CDR3 DNA follows: TGTGCCAGCAGCTTAGAAGGGGGAGCTTTTGGTGAGCAGTTCTTC.

This clonotype was counted once. In nucleotides, the CDR3 is TGTGCTGGCAGTTGGGGTGACGAGACCCAAGAGACCCAGTACTTC. Its translation is CAGSWGDETQETQYF. This chain joins TRBV7-7 and TRBJ2-5, with D unclear. The CDR3 covers 15 residues. Per the germline V gene, CDR1 is SSHAT and CDR2 is FNYEAQ (reference sequence).

This clonotype has at least ten counts. The J gene is TRBJ2-7, the V gene TRBV28; TRBD1 agrees at 11 bases. The CDR3 has 15 amino acids. Germline lookup yields CDR1 MDHEN and CDR2 SYDVKM. V gave up 4 bases and J gave up 4 bases; unmatched junction bases: 6. CDR3 DNA sequence: TGTGCCAGCAGTTCCCGGACAGGGGGCAGGTACGAGCAGTACTTC. Protein product: CASSSRTGGRYEQYF.

The DNA of the CDR3 is TGCGCCAGTAGGCAGGGACAAAATAGTTCACCCCTCCACTTT. It codes for CASRQGQNSSPLHF. This chain links TRBV10-2 with TRBJ1-6; D is possibly TRBD1 (6 bases). V lost 9 bases, J lost 9 bases, and 18 bases lay in between. The CDR3 is 14 amino acids. Germline V gene data show CDR1 as WSHSY and CDR2 as SAAADI.

CDR3 loop: CATSRIPSGEQYF. In DNA, the CDR3 is TGTGCCACCAGCCGAATACCTAGCGGGGAGCAGTACTTC. The chain combines TRBV15 with TRBJ2-7, with 8 positions matching TRBD2. The CDR3 loop spans 13 amino acids. Germline V CDR1 and CDR2: LNHNV, YYDKDF (reference sequence). V trimming: 5 bases; J trimming: 7 bases; junction bases outside the gene matches: 7.

CDR3 nucleotides: TGTGCCAGCAGCGAGGGACACCGCACAGATACGCAGTATTTT. Its translation is CASSEGHRTDTQYF. J is TRBJ2-3 and V is TRBV7-8, with D possibly TRBD1 on 6 matching bases. The CDR3 has 14 residues. Germline CDR1 reads SGHVS; CDR2 reads FQNEAQ. The V gene lost 5 bases and the J gene lost 1 base, with 10 bases spanning the gap.

Points on this clonotype: At one end, the junction sequence differs from germline, possibly due to a read error. The chain employs TRBV19 and TRBJ2-1; D is undetermined. From germline, CDR1 is LNHDA and CDR2 SQIVND (reference sequence). The CDR3 consists of 15 residues. CDR3 sequence: CASSMSARSYDEQFF. In DNA form, the CDR3 reads TGTGCCAGTAGTATGTCAGCAAGATCCTACGATGAGCAGTTCTTC. The whole variable domain, remainder taken from reference TRBV19 and TRBJ2-1, is DGGITQSPKYLFRKEGQNVTLSCEQNLNHDAMYWYRQDPGQGLRLIYYSQIVNDFQKGDIAEGYSVSREKKESFPLTVTSAQKNPTAFYLCASSMSARSYDEQFFGPGTRLTVL.

For this clonotype: It may be a read error: a sequence one base away is much more abundant. The chain employs TRBV6-5 and TRBJ2-3, with TRBD1 identical over 10 bases. In germline, CDR1 is MNHEY, CDR2 SVGAGI. CDR3 length: 17 amino acids. The DNA of the CDR3 is TGTGCCAGCAGTTACTCTGGGGGACAGGGGCGCACAGATATGCAGTATTTT. Its protein product is CASSYSGGQGRTDMQYF.

Concerning this clonotype: This may be a read error: a much more frequent sequence differs by one nucleotide. This rearrangement joins TRBV7-2 to TRBJ2-7, with 11 bases matching TRBD1. CDR3 length: 15 residues. With 4 bases clipped from V and 1 base from J, the junction kept 3 bases outside the gene matches. Germline loops: CDR1 SGHTA, CDR2 FQGNSA. The CDR3, as DNA: TGTGCCAGCAGCTCTGGACAGGGGGCTTCCTACGAGCAGTACTTC. Translating it yields CASSSGQGASYEQYF.

The genes are TRBV28 and TRBJ1-4, with D tentatively TRBD1 (5 bases). V gave up 2 bases and J gave up 7 bases, with 14 bases separating them. CDR1 is MDHEN, CDR2 SYDVKM, per germline. The CDR3 covers 15 residues. CDR3 region: CASSLQGGVVEKLFF. CDR3 sequence (DNA): TGTGCCAGCAGTTTACAGGGAGGAGTTGTTGAAAAACTGTTTTTT.

As concerns this clonotype: The junction and the germline gene differ at one end; a read error may be behind it. This chain connects TRBV15 to TRBJ2-3; 11 bases are shared with TRBD1. CDR3 length equals 16 residues. Germline loops: CDR1 LNHNV, CDR2 YYDKDF (reference sequence). CDR3 loop: CAASKRTGGATDTQYF. The CDR3 DNA is TGTGCCGCCAGCAAACGGACAGGGGGCGCGACAGATACGCAGTATTTT.

This clonotype was counted a few times. This chain joins TRBV12-3 or TRBV12-4 and TRBJ2-2; D is ambiguous. The CDR3 totals 14 residues. The V end was cut by 1 base, the J end by 1 base, with 4 bases between. The CDR3 loop reads CASSLDRNTGELFF. CDR3 DNA sequence: TGTGCCAGCAGTTTAGACAGGAACACCGGGGAGCTGTTTTTT.

Many counts were recorded for this clonotype. This sequence joins TRBV7-9 and TRBJ2-4, with D possibly being TRBD1 (5 bases). Germline values: CDR1 SEHNR, CDR2 FQNEAQ (reference sequence). The CDR3 totals 15 residues. The V end was cut by 3 bases, the J end by 8 bases, with 17 bases between. The CDR3 sequence is CASSFTHLKGDIQYF. The CDR3 region has the DNA TGTGCCAGCAGCTTCACGCATCTCAAAGGGGACATTCAGTACTTC.

At least ten counts were recorded for this clonotype. The V and J genes are TRBV6-4 and TRBJ2-2; 7 bases align to TRBD2. The J segment lost 0 bases and the V segment lost 5 bases, leaving 6 bases of the junction unmatched. CDR3 size: 16 residues. Germline V CDR1 and CDR2: MRHNA, SNTAGT. In nucleotides, the CDR3 is TGTGCCAGCAGTATAGAGGGAGGGACGAACACCGGGGAGCTGTTTTTT. Its protein is CASSIEGGTNTGELFF.

This clonotype was detected only once. This chain links TRBV20-1 with TRBJ2-7, with D perhaps TRBD2 (6 bases). Trimming cost V 6 bases and J 9 bases, with 18 bases left between them. The CDR3 spans 12 residues. Germline V gene data show CDR1 as DFQATT and CDR2 as SNEGSKA (reference sequence). The CDR3 spells CSADWREKGQYF. The CDR3 region has the DNA TGCAGTGCGGACTGGCGGGAAAAGGGGCAGTACTTC.

The J gene is TRBJ2-7, the V gene TRBV7-2; 12 bases match TRBD2. V was pared by 3 bases and J by 0 bases, with 9 bases of the junction left unmatched. CDR3 size: 18 residues. Germline V CDR1 and CDR2: SGHTA, FQGNSA. The CDR3 loop reads CASSFGLAGPPNSYEQYF. As DNA, the CDR3 is TGTGCCAGCAGCTTCGGACTAGCGGGACCTCCTAACTCCTACGAGCAGTACTTC. Based on the CDR3 plus reference TRBV7-2 and TRBJ2-7, the full variable domain is GAGVSQSPSNKVTEKGKDVELRCDPISGHTALYWYRQSLGQGLEFLIYFQGNSAPDKSGLPSDRFSAERTGGSVSTLTIQRTQQEDSAVYLCASSFGLAGPPNSYEQYFGPGTRLTVT.

This clonotype was picked up a small number of times. The V call is TRBV7-2, the J call TRBJ2-7; D not certain. Germline CDR1 SGHTA, CDR2 FQGNSA. Deletions cut 4 bases from V and 4 bases from J, with 17 bases between. This CDR3 is 15 amino acids long. CDR3 protein: CASSSKRVSGYEQYF. The CDR3 DNA reads as TGTGCCAGCAGCTCAAAAAGGGTGTCTGGATACGAGCAGTACTTC.

J is TRBJ2-7 and V is TRBV30; TRBD1 aligns across 8 bases. Germline CDR1 is GTSNPN and CDR2 is SVGIG (reference sequence). The CDR3 runs 14 residues. J gave up 6 bases and V 5 bases, and 12 bases lay outside the gene matches. CDR3 sequence: CAWGGQGLGGEQYF. The CDR3 nucleotides read TGTGCCTGGGGTGGACAGGGTTTAGGTGGCGAGCAGTACTTC.

The chain has TRBV7-2 and TRBJ1-1; 8 bases agree with TRBD1. Germline CDR1 reads SGHTA; CDR2 reads FQGNSA. Trimming cost V 5 bases and J 1 base; bases outside gene matches: 6. CDR3 size: 15 residues. CDR3 in amino acids: CASSPDRERNTEAFF. CDR3 DNA: TGTGCCAGCAGCCCGGACAGGGAGCGGAACACTGAAGCTTTCTTT.

This clonotype was seen more than once but under ten times. This may arise from a read error, as a much more abundant clone is one base away. CDR3 sequence reads: CASSVGGLARGTGELFF. The CDR3 bases are TGTGCCAGCAGCGTAGGGGGACTAGCGAGGGGAACCGGGGAGCTGTTTTTT. The rearrangement links TRBV9 to TRBJ2-2, with 10 bases identical to TRBD2. J lost 5 bases, V lost 0 bases, and 7 bases had no gene match. The CDR3 extends over 17 amino acids. Germline V gene data show CDR1 as SGDLS and CDR2 as YYNGEE.

The chain uses TRBV20-1 and TRBJ1-6; 7 bases are a match to TRBD1. The junction had 4 bases not matched to a gene; V was cut back by 5 bases and J by 6 bases. The CDR3 totals 13 residues. The germline CDR1 and CDR2 sequences are DFQATT and SNEGSKA (reference sequence). CDR3 sequence: CSASRDSNSPLHF. The DNA for the CDR3 is TGCAGTGCTTCCAGGGACAGTAATTCACCCCTCCACTTT.

The genes are TRBV7-3 and TRBJ2-1; D is unresolved. This CDR3 has 14 residues. Looked up from germline, CDR1 is SGHTA and CDR2 is FQGTGA. V lost 0 bases and J 8 bases, leaving 11 bases between the germline ends. The CDR3 DNA reads as TGTGCCAGCAGCTTAACAGGACCGGCGGATGAGCAGTTCTTC. Translated: CASSLTGPADEQFF.

The gene calls are TRBV2 and TRBJ1-5, with TRBD1 matching 8 bases. V gave up 4 bases and J gave up 1 base; unmatched junction bases: 6. Germline CDR1 reads SNHLY; CDR2 reads FYNNEI. This CDR3 is built from 16 residues. The CDR3 region has the DNA TGTGCCAGCAGTGGCCGACAGGGGTTGAGCAATCAGCCCCAGCATTTT. Its protein is CASSGRQGLSNQPQHF.

This clonotype was counted only a few times. At one end, the junction sequence differs from germline, possibly due to a read error. This chain connects TRBV7-2 to TRBJ2-2, with 7 positions matching TRBD2. CDR3 length equals 16 residues. Looked up from germline, CDR1 is SGHTA and CDR2 is FQGNSA. CDR3 sequence (DNA): TGTGCCAGCAGCTTAGTTGGACTAGTAGACACCGGGGGGCTGTTTTTT. It translates to CASSLVGLVDTGGLFF.

In its sample, this clonotype was seen many times. The rearrangement joins TRBV5-1 to TRBJ2-3, with 12 bases lining up with TRBD1. The germline V gene encodes CDR1 SGHRS and CDR2 YFSETQ. The V and J ends lost 4 bases and 9 bases, in that order; junction bases with no gene match: 9. CDR3 length equals 15 residues. The CDR3 nucleotides are TGCGCCAGCAGCCCTTCCGGGACAGGGGGCGACACGCAGTATTTT. Residues: CASSPSGTGGDTQYF.

This clonotype showed up many times. A single base separates this from a much larger clone, so it may be a read error. CDR3: CASSPLANYGHTF. CDR3 DNA: TGTGCCAGCAGCCCGTTAGCTAACTATGGCCACACCTTC. This sequence joins TRBV9 and TRBJ1-2, with unresolved D. CDR3 length: 13 amino acids. Germline loops: CDR1 SGDLS, CDR2 YYNGEE.